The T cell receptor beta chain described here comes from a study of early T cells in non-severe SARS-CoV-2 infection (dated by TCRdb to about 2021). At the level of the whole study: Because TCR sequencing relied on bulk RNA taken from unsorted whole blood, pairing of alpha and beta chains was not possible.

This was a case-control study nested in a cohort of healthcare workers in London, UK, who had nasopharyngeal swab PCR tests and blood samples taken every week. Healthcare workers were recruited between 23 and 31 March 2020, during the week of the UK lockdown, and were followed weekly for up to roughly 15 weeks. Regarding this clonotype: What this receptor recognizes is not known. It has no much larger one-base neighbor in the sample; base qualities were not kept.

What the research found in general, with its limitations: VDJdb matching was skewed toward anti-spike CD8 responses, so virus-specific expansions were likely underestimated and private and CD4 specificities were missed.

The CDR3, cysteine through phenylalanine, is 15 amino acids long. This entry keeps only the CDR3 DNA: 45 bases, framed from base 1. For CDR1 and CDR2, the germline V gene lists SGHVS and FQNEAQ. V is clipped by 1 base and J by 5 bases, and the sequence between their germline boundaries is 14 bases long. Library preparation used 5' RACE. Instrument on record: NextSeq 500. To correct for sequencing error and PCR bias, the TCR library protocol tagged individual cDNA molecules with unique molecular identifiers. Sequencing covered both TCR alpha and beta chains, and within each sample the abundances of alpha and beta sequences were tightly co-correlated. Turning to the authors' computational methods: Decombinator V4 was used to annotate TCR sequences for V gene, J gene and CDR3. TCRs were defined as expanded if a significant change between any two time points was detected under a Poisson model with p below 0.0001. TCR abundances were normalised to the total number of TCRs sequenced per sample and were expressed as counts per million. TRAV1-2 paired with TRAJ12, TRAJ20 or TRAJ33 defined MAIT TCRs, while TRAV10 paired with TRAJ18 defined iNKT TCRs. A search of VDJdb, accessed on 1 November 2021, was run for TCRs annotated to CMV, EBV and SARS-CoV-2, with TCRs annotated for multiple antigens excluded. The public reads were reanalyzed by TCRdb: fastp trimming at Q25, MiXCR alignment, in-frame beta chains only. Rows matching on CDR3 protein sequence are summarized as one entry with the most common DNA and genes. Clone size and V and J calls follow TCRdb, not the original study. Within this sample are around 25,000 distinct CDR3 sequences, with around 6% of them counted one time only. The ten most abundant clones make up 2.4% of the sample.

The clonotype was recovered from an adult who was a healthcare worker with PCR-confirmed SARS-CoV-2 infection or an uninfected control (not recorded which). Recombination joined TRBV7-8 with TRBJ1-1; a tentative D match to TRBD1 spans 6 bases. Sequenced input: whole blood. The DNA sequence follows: TGTGCCAGCAGCTTAGTAGGGGGGAGGAGGACTGAAGCTTTCTTT. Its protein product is CASSLVGGRRTEAFF.